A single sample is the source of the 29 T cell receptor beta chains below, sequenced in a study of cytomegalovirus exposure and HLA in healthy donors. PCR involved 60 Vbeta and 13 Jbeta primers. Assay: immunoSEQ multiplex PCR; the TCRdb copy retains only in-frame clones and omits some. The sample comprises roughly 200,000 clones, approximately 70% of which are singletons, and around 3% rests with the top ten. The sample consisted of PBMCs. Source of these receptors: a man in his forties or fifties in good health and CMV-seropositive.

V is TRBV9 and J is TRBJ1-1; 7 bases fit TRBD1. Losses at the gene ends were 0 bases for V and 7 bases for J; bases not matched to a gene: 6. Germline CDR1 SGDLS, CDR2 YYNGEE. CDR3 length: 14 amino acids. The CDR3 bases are TGTGCCAGCAGCGTAGTCCACAGGGGTGTTGAAGCTTTCTTT. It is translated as CASSVVHRGVEAFF.

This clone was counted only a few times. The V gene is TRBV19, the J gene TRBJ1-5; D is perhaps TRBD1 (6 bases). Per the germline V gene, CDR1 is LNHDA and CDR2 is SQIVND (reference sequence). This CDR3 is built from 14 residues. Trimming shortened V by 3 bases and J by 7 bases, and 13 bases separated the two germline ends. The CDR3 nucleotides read TGTGCCAGTAGTATCCAGGGGCGGTGGCAGCCCCAGCATTTT. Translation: CASSIQGRWQPQHF.

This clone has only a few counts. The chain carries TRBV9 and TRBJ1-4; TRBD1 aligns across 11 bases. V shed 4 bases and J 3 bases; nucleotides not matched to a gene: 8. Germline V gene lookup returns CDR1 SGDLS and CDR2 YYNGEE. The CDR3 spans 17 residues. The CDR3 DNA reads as TGTGCCAGCAGCCCAGGCGGGACAGGGGGTTCTAATGAAAAACTGTTTTTT. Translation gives CASSPGGTGGSNEKLFF. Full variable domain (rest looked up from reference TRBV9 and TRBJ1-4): DSGVTQTPKHLITATGQRVTLRCSPRSGDLSVYWYQQSLDQGLQFLIQYYNGEERAKGNILERFSAQQFPDLHSELNLSSLELGDSALYFCASSPGGTGGSNEKLFFGSGTQLSVL.

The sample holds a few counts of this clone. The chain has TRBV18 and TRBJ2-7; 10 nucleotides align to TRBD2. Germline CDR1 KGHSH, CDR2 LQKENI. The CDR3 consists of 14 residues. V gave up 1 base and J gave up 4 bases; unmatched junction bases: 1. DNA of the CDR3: TGTGCCAGCTCACCACTGGGACTAGCGTACGAGCAGTACTTC. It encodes CASSPLGLAYEQYF.

The CDR3 DNA follows: TGTGCCAGTAGTATAGTACCCGGTAGTTCCGGGGCCAACGTCCTGACTTTC. This translates into CASSIVPGSSGANVLTF. V usage is TRBV19 and J usage is TRBJ2-6; no clear D. This CDR3 is 17 amino acids long. Trimming pared 1 base from V and 4 bases from J, leaving 14 bases between. CDR1 and CDR2 (germline): LNHDA, SQIVND (reference sequence).

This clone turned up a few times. The CDR3 DNA sequence: TGCGCCAGCAGCTTCTTTAGGGACAGGTTAGCAGAGACCCAGTACTTC. Encoded protein: CASSFFRDRLAETQYF. The rearrangement uses TRBV5-1 and TRBJ2-5, with TRBD1 matching over 8 bases. CDR1 is SGHRS and CDR2 is YFSETQ in the germline V gene. The CDR3 consists of 16 residues. Losses at the gene ends were 2 bases for V and 4 bases for J; bases not matched to a gene: 10.

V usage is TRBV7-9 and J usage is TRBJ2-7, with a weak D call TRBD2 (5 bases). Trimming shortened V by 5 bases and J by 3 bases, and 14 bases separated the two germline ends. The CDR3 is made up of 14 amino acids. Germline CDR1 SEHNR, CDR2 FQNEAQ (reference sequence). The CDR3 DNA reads TGTGCCAGCAGCCCCTCGGGATCCCACTACGAGCAGTACTTC. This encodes CASSPSGSHYEQYF.

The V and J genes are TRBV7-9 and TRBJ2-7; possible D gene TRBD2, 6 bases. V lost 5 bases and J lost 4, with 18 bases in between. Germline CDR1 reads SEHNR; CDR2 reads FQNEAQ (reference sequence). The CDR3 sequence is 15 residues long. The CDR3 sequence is CASSLRGGDLYEQYF. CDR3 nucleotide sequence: TGTGCCAGCAGCCTTCGGGGCGGGGACCTGTACGAGCAGTACTTC.

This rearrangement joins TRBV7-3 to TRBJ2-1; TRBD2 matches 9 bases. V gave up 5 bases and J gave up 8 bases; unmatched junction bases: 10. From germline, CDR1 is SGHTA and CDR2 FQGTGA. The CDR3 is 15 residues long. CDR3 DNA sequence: TGTGCCAGCAGCCCGACCGGGCTAGCGGGGTATGAGCAGTTCTTC. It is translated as CASSPTGLAGYEQFF.

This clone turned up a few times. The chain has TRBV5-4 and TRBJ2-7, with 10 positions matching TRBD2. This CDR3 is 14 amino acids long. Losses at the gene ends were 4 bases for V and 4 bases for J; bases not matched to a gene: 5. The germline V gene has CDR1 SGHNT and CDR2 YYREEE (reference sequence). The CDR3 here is CASSDGAGGYEQYF. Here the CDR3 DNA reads TGTGCCAGCAGCGATGGAGCGGGGGGGTACGAGCAGTACTTC.

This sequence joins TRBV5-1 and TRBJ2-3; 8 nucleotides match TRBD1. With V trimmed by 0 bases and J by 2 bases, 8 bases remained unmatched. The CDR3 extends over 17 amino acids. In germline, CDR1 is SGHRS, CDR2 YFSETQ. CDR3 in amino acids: CASSLGLDRVVTDTQYF. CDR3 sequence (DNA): TGCGCCAGCAGCTTGGGCCTGGACAGGGTGGTCACAGATACGCAGTATTTT.

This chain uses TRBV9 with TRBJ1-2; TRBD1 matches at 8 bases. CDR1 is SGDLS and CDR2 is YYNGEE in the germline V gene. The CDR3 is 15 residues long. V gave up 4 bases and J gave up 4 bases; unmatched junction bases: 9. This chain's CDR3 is CASSPRDRLAYGYTF. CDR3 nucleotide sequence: TGTGCCAGCAGCCCTAGGGACAGGCTCGCCTATGGCTACACCTTC.

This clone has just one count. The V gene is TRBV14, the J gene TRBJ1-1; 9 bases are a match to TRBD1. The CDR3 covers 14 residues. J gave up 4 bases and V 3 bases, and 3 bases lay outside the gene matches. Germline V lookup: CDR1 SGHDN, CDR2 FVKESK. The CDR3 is CASSHWDRATEAFF. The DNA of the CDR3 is TGTGCCAGCAGCCACTGGGACAGGGCCACTGAAGCTTTCTTT.

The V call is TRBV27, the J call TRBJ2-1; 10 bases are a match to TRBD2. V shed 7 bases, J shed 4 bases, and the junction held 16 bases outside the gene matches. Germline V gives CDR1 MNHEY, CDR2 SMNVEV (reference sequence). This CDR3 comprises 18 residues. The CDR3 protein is CASTQGVGLAEGYNEQFF. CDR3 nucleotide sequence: TGTGCCAGCACCCAGGGGGTCGGACTAGCGGAGGGGTACAATGAGCAGTTCTTC.

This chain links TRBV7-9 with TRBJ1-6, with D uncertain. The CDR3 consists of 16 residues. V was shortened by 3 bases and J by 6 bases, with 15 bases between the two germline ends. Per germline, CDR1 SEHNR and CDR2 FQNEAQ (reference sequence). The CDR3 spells CASSFTLTATNSPLHF. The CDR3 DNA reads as TGTGCCAGCAGCTTTACACTTACAGCTACTAATTCACCCCTCCACTTT.

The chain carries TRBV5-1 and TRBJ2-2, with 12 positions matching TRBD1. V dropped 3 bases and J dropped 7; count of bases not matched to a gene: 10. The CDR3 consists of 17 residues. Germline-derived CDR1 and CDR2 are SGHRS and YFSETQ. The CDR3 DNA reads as TGCGCCAGCAGCTCCTTCCCGGGACAGGGGGCTAACGGGGAGCTGTTTTTT. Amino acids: CASSSFPGQGANGELFF.

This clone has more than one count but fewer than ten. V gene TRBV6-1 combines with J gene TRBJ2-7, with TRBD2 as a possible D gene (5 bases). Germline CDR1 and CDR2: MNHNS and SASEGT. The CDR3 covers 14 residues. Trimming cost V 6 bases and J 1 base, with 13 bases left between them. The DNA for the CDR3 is TGTGCCAGCAGGAAGGGAGACTCTTCCTACGAGCAGTACTTC. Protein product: CASRKGDSSYEQYF.

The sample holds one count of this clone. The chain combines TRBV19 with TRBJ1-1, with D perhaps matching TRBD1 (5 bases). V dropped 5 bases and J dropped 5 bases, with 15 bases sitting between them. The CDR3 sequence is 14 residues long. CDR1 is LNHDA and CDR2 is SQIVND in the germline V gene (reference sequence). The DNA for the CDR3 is TGTGCCAGTAGTTCCTATGGGGCTCGGACTGAAGCTTTCTTT. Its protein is CASSSYGARTEAFF. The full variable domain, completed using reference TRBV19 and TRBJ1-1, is DGGITQSPKYLFRKEGQNVTLSCEQNLNHDAMYWYRQDPGQGLRLIYYSQIVNDFQKGDIAEGYSVSREKKESFPLTVTSAQKNPTAFYLCASSSYGARTEAFFGQGTRLTVV.

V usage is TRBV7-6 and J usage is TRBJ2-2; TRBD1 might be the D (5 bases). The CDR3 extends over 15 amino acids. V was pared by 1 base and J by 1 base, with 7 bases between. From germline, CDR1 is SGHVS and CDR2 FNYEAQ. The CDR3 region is CASSLGQGNTGELFF. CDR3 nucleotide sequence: TGTGCCAGCAGCTTAGGGCAGGGGAACACCGGGGAGCTGTTTTTT.

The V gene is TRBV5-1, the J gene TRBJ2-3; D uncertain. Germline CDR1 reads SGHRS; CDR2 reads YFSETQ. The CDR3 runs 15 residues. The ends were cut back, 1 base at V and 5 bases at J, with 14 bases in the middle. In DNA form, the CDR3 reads TGCGCCAGCAGCTTGAAACAGACCCCAGGAGATACGCAGTATTTT. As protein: CASSLKQTPGDTQYF.

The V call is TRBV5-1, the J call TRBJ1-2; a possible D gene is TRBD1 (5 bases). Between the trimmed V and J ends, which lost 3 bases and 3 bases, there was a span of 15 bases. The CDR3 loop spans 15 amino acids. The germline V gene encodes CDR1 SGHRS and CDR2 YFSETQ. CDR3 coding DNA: TGCGCCAGCAGCTCCCAGGGTGGTGGATACTATGGCTACACCTTC. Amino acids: CASSSQGGGYYGYTF. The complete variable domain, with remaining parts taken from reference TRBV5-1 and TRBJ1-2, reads KAGVTQTPRYLIKTRGQQVTLSCSPISGHRSVSWYQQTPGQGLQFLFEYFSETQRNKGNFPGRFSGRQFSNSRSEMNVSTLELGDSALYLCASSSQGGGYYGYTFGSGTRLTVV.

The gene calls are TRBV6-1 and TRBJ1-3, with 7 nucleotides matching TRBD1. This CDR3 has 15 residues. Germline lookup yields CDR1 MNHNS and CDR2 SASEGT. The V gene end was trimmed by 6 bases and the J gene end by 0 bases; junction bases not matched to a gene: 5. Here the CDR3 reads CASREGDSSGNTIYF. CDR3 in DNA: TGTGCCAGCAGAGAGGGGGACAGCTCTGGAAACACCATATATTTT.

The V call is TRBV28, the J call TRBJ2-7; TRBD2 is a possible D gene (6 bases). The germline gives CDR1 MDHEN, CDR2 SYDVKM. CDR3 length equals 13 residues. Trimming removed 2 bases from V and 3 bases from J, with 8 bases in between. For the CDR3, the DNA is TGTGCCAGCAGTTTAGCGGGGAACTACGAGCAGTACTTC. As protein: CASSLAGNYEQYF. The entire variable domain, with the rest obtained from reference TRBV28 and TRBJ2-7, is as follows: DVKVTQSSRYLVKRTGEKVFLECVQDMDHENMFWYRQDPGLGLRLIYFSYDVKMKEKGDIPEGYSVSREKKERFSLILESASTNQTSMYLCASSLAGNYEQYFGPGTRLTVT.

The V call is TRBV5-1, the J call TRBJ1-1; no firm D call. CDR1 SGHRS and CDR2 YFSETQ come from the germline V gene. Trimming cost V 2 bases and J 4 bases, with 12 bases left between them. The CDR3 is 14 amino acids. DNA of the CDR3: TGCGCCAGCAGCTTTCTGCCACCCGGCACTGAAGCTTTCTTT. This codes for CASSFLPPGTEAFF.

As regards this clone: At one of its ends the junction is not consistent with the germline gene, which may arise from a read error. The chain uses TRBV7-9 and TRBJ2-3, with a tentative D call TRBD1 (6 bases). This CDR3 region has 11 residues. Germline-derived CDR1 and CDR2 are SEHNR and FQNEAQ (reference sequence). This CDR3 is CASSADSPRGF. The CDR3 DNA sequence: TGTGCCAGCAGCGCGGACAGCCCTAGGGGTTTT.

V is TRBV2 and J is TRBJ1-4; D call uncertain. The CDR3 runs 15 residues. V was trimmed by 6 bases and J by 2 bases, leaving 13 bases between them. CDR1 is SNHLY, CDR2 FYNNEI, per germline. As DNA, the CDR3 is TGTGCCAGCAGCCCTTCCTGGAGCACTAATGAAAAACTGTTTTTT. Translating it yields CASSPSWSTNEKLFF.

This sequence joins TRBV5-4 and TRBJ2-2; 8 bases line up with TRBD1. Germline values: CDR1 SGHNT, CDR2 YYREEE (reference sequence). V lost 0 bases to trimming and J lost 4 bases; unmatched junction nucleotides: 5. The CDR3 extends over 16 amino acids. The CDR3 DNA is TGTGCCAGCAGCTTGGTCAGGGGGCGAAGCACCGGGGAGCTGTTTTTT. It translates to CASSLVRGRSTGELFF.

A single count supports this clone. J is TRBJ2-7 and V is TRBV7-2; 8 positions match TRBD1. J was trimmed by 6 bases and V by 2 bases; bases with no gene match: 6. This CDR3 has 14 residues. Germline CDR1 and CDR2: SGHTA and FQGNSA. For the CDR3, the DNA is TGTGCCAGCAGCTTAACCAAGACAGGGGCCGAGCAGTACTTC. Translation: CASSLTKTGAEQYF. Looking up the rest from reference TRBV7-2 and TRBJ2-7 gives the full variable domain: GAGVSQSPSNKVTEKGKDVELRCDPISGHTALYWYRQSLGQGLEFLIYFQGNSAPDKSGLPSDRFSAERTGGSVSTLTIQRTQQEDSAVYLCASSLTKTGAEQYFGPGTRLTVT.

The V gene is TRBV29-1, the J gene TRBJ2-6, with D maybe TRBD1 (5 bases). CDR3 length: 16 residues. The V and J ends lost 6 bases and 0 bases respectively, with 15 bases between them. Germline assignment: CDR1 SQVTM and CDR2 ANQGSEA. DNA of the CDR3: TGCAGCGTCTTCCAGGGCCAGCCCTCTGGGGCCAACGTCCTGACTTTC. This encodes CSVFQGQPSGANVLTF.